Here is one T cell receptor beta chain with its context. Antigen unknown. This sample was included in a study of T cell responses to AZD1222 COVID-19 vaccine. Method: immunoSEQ multiplex PCR; TCRdb's copy keeps in-frame clones and lacks some. The sample holds about 120,000 clones; 93% are singletons and the top ten take about 3%. Germline loops: CDR1 SGHDT, CDR2 YYEEEE. The CDR3 has 13 residues. V gave up 2 bases and J gave up 3 bases, with 8 bases separating them. Notes on the study in general: Among AZD1222 vaccinees, only 5 to 7 were seropositive at baseline. Among the donors, most were white British and more were female, and clonal diversity was possibly underestimated.

The input for sequencing was peripheral blood, taken on day 0 of AZD1222 vaccination. This chain connects TRBV5-6 to TRBJ1-1; D is undetermined. This TCR came from an adult in good health. The CDR3 DNA reads as TGTGCCAGCAGCTTTAGGACTGACACTGAAGCTTTCTTT. Translation gives CASSFRTDTEAFF.